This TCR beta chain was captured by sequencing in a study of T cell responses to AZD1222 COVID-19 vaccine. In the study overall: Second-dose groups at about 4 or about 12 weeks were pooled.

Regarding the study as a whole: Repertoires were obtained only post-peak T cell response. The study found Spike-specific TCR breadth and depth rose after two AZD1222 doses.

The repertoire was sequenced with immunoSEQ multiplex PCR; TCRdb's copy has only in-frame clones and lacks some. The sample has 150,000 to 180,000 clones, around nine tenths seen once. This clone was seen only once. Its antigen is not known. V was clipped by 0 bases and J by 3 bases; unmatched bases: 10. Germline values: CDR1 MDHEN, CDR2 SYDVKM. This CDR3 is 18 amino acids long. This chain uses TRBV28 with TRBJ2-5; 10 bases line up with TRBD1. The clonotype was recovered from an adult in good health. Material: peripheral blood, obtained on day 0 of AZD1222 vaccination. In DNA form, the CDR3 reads TGTGCCAGCAGTTTATGGGGACAGGGGACGTTGGGGAAAGAGACCCAGTACTTC. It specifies CASSLWGQGTLGKETQYF.